This paragraph reports one T cell receptor beta chain. Its target is unknown. Sequencing ends 3 residues short of the CDR3 end; the germline J gene provides the rest. The data are from a study of Tregs in tolerant kidney transplant recipients. This CDR3 has 14 residues. CDR1 and CDR2 from the germline V gene are SEHNR and FQNEAQ (reference sequence). V lost 5 bases, J lost 7 bases, and 15 bases lay in between. Produced via immunoSEQ multiplex PCR; TCRdb's table is partial and in-frame only. The sample table includes about 30,000 clones. Study observations and caveats: Expanding Tregs on activated donor B cells appeared to best identify donor-specific TCRbeta clones. Antigen-driven expansion was suggested because donor-specific Tregs expanded more than all Tregs in tolerant patients. Few patients were studied, so findings need validation in larger groups.

The receptor was isolated from a human donor who received a combined kidney and bone marrow transplant. Sequences were derived from CD8+ T cells from blood, sampled before the transplant. This chain joins TRBV7-9 and TRBJ2-1; D might be TRBD2 (6 bases). The sequenced part of the CDR3 DNA is TGTGCCAGCAGCACCGGGACTGACGGGAATGAG. This gives the protein CASSTGTDGNE. The full CDR3 reads CASSTGTDGNEQFF. Full variable domain (outside the CDR3, taken from reference TRBV7-9 and TRBJ2-1): DTGVSQNPRHKITKRGQNVTFRCDPISEHNRLYWYRQTLGQGPEFLTYFQNEAQLEKSRLLSDRFSAERPKGSFSTLEIQRTEQGDSAMYLCASSTGTDGNEQFFGPGTRLTVL.